A single sample gave rise to the 10 T cell receptor beta chains below, sequenced in a study of pediatric ulcerative colitis. Using immunoSEQ multiplex PCR, the repertoire was profiled, and TCRdb retains in-frame clones only, with some absent. The data contain more than 12,000 clones, 80% to 90% of them singletons. The sequencing sample was made of blood. The receptors were sampled from a boy between 10 and 17 years old with moderate ulcerative colitis.

J is TRBJ2-1 and V is TRBV9; maybe TRBD2 (6 bases). The CDR3 runs 19 residues. Germline values: CDR1 SGDLS, CDR2 YYNGEE. Trimming shortened V by 0 bases and J by 3 bases, and 22 bases separated the two germline ends. The CDR3 is CASSVGDGWGGEFYNEQFF. In nucleotides, the CDR3 is TGTGCCAGCAGCGTAGGTGATGGATGGGGCGGGGAATTCTACAATGAGCAGTTCTTC.

This clone was seen a few times. The DNA of the CDR3 is TGTGCCAGCAGCTTAGTTGGCACAGATACGCAGTATTTT. Translating gives CASSLVGTDTQYF. J is TRBJ2-3 and V is TRBV7-9; D is unresolved. The V end lost 1 base, the J end lost 1 base, and 3 bases lay between the germline ends. This CDR3 comprises 13 residues. CDR1 and CDR2 (germline): SEHNR, FQNEAQ (reference sequence).

The chain recombines TRBV18 with TRBJ1-1; D unclear. CDR1 is KGHSH and CDR2 is LQKENI in the germline V gene. The CDR3 runs 15 residues. Trimming removed 3 bases at V and 3 bases at J, with 14 bases between. The CDR3 DNA reads TGTGCCAGCTCACCCCAAAGATGGTCGGACACTGAAGCTTTCTTT. It yields the protein CASSPQRWSDTEAFF. The full variable domain, with the rest looked up from reference TRBV18 and TRBJ1-1, is NAGVMQNPRHLVRRRGQEARLRCSPMKGHSHVYWYRQLPEEGLKFMVYLQKENIIDESGMPKERFSAEFPKEGPSILRIQQVVRGDSAAYFCASSPQRWSDTEAFFGQGTRLTVV.

The chain links TRBV11-3 to TRBJ2-3, with 9 nucleotides matching TRBD1. J was trimmed by 0 bases and V by 5 bases; bases with no gene match: 12. From germline, CDR1 is SGHNT and CDR2 YENEEA. CDR3 length: 18 residues. CDR3 coding DNA: TGTGCCAGCAGCCCAGGACAGGGGTGGGGTGCTAGCACAGATACGCAGTATTTT. This gives the protein CASSPGQGWGASTDTQYF. Full variable domain (outside the CDR3, taken from reference TRBV11-3 and TRBJ2-3): EAGVVQSPRYKIIEKKQPVAFWCNPISGHNTLYWYLQNLGQGPELLIRYENEEAVDDSQLPKDRFSAERLKGVDSTLKIQPAELGDSAVYLCASSPGQGWGASTDTQYFGPGTRLTVL.

This clone was seen more than once but under ten times. The chain employs TRBV7-6 and TRBJ1-1; D uncertain. CDR3 size: 15 residues. Trimming stripped 1 base from V and 0 bases from J, with 9 bases between. In germline, CDR1 is SGHVS, CDR2 FNYEAQ. The CDR3 protein is CASSLGASMNTEAFF. The CDR3, as DNA: TGTGCCAGCAGCTTAGGTGCGAGTATGAACACTGAAGCTTTCTTT.

This CDR3 is CASSLGSGNSYEQYF. CDR3 coding DNA: TGTGCCAGCAGCTTGGGTTCCGGAAACTCCTACGAGCAGTACTTC. V usage is TRBV5-4 and J usage is TRBJ2-7; D call uncertain. The CDR3 is made up of 15 amino acids. Trimming removed 0 bases from V and 0 bases from J, with 10 bases in between. Germline V gives CDR1 SGHNT, CDR2 YYREEE (reference sequence).

V and J are TRBV7-3 and TRBJ2-6; TRBD2 agrees at 7 bases. Trimming at V came to 3 bases and at J to 2 bases, leaving 1 base not matched to a gene. Germline loops: CDR1 SGHTA, CDR2 FQGTGA. The CDR3 is made up of 15 amino acids. CDR3 DNA: TGTGCCAGCAGCTTGGGAGGGGCTGGGGCCAACGTCCTGACTTTC. Translating gives CASSLGGAGANVLTF.

This clone was observed once. This chain uses TRBV10-1 with TRBJ2-1; TRBD2 aligns across 8 bases. Germline loops: CDR1 WNHNN, CDR2 SYGVQD (reference sequence). CDR3 size: 16 residues. The V segment lost 6 bases and the J segment 0 bases; nucleotides outside the gene matches: 7. The CDR3 DNA follows: TGCGCCAGCAGAGACACTAGCGGAACCTCCTACAATGAGCAGTTCTTC. This codes for CASRDTSGTSYNEQFF.

J is TRBJ2-1 and V is TRBV28; 8 bases agree with TRBD2. CDR3 length: 17 amino acids. Trimming at V came to 6 bases and at J to 8 bases, leaving 18 bases not matched to a gene. Germline CDR1 is MDHEN and CDR2 is SYDVKM. CDR3 sequence (DNA): TGTGCCAGCAGCCCCCTCCGCTCTTATCCGGGAGGGCATGAGCAGTTCTTC. This gives the protein CASSPLRSYPGGHEQFF.

Only one count was recorded for this clone. This chain links TRBV28 with TRBJ2-7, with D perhaps given as TRBD1 or TRBD2 (6 bases each). Trimming cost V 1 base and J 3 bases, with 13 bases left between them. Germline lookup yields CDR1 MDHEN and CDR2 SYDVKM. The CDR3 covers 15 residues. CDR3 in DNA: TGTGCCAGCAGTTTATCACCGGGGGCCGGCTACGAGCAGTACTTC. Translated, it gives CASSLSPGAGYEQYF.